The following is a TCR beta chain sequence with its context. Its cognate antigen is unknown. Patients selected for sequencing had displayed CD8+CD57+ cell expansion by flow cytometry. Each patient gave a blood sample that was collected before any therapy had been received. TCR beta VDJ and CDR3 profiles were obtained from a genomic DNA template. TCRdb reprocessed the reads via MiXCR and lists one record per CDR3 protein. The sample includes some 170,000 distinct CDR3 sequences, roughly 43% of them seen just once. The sample is drawn from a study of CD8+CD57+ T cells in acquired aplastic anemia. Study information: The study obtained an average of about 3.2 ug of DNA from sorted CD4+ and CD8+ cells.

Study conclusions and caveats: The study identified twenty-nine CD8+ CDR3 sequences shared by patients and controls.

The V gene's germline CDR1 is GTSNPN and CDR2 SVGIG (reference sequence). With 0 bases clipped from V and 4 bases from J, the junction kept 6 bases outside the gene matches. This CDR3 has 15 residues. V is TRBV30 and J is TRBJ2-5; TRBD1 matches 9 bases. This clonotype originated in a human donor with aplastic anemia. Sequencing was carried out using sorted CD4+, CD8+, or CD8+CD57+ T cells (not recorded which) from PBMCs. Written as DNA, the CDR3 is TGTGCCTGGAGTGTACTAGGGACAGGGTTAGAGACCCAGTACTTC. Its translation: CAWSVLGTGLETQYF.